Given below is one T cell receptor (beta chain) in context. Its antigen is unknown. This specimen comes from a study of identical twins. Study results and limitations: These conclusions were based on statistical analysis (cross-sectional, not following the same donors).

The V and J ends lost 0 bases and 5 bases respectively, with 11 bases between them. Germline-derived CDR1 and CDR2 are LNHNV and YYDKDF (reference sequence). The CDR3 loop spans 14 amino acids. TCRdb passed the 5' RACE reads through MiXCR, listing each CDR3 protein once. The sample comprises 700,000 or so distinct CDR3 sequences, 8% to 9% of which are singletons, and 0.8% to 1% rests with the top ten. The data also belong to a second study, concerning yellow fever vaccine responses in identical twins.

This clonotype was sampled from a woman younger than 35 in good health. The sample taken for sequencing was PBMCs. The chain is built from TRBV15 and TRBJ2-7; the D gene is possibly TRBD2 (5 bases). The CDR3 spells CATSRDGERDEQYF. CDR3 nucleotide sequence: TGTGCCACCAGCAGAGATGGGGAGAGGGACGAGCAGTACTTC. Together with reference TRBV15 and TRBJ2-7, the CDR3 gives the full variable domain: DAMVIQNPRYQVTQFGKPVTLSCSQTLNHNVMYWYQQKSSQAPKLLFHYYDKDFNNEADTPDNFQSRRPNTSFCFLDIRSPGLGDTAMYLCATSRDGERDEQYFGPGTRLTVT.